The 12 T cell receptor beta chains listed next were all sequenced from one sample in a study of cytomegalovirus exposure and HLA in healthy donors. This PCR relied on a set of 60 Vbeta primers and 13 Jbeta primers. Sequencing was performed with immunoSEQ multiplex PCR; in TCRdb, only in-frame clones are kept and a portion is missing. This sample has almost 200,000 clones, with 75% to 85% found just once. Sequencing used PBMCs. Every receptor here comes from a woman in her forties or fifties in good health and CMV-seronegative.

This clone came up a few times. The rearrangement uses TRBV28 and TRBJ1-1, with 9 bases fitting TRBD1. The V gene end was trimmed by 2 bases and the J gene end by 5 bases; junction bases not matched to a gene: 6. Germline V gene data show CDR1 as MDHEN and CDR2 as SYDVKM. CDR3 size: 15 residues. The CDR3 DNA is TGTGCCAGCAGTTTACTTGACAGGGGGGGGACTGAAGCTTTCTTT. Its translation is CASSLLDRGGTEAFF.

CDR3 in DNA: TGTGCCTGGAGTGTAACGGGAGGGCCGGATGAGCAGTTCTTC. Translating gives CAWSVTGGPDEQFF. The chain recombines TRBV30 with TRBJ2-1; TRBD2 matches 8 bases. After removal of 0 bases from V and 8 bases from J, the junction contained 6 bases not matched to a gene. This CDR3 has 14 residues. Germline loops: CDR1 GTSNPN, CDR2 SVGIG (reference sequence).

The V call is TRBV18, the J call TRBJ2-1; 12 bases align to TRBD2. J gave up 12 bases and V 1 base, and 7 bases lay outside the gene matches. The germline V gene has CDR1 KGHSH and CDR2 LQKENI. The length of the CDR3 is 15 residues. The CDR3 DNA sequence: TGTGCCAGCTCACCACGGACTAGCGGGAACCCAGGGCAGTTCTTC. Protein product: CASSPRTSGNPGQFF.

This rearrangement joins TRBV2 to TRBJ2-1; a weak D match, TRBD2 (6 bases). Trimming left V 7 bases short and J 5 bases short, with 12 bases between. This CDR3 spans 13 amino acids. Germline V gene data show CDR1 as SNHLY and CDR2 as FYNNEI. CDR3 loop: CASINPGDNEQFF. CDR3 DNA sequence: TGTGCCAGCATAAATCCGGGAGACAATGAGCAGTTCTTC.

Here the CDR3 reads CASSFGMGTSGSSYNEQFF. The CDR3 DNA follows: TGCGCCAGCAGCTTTGGTATGGGGACTAGCGGGAGTAGCTACAATGAGCAGTTCTTC. The genes are TRBV5-1 and TRBJ2-1; 14 nucleotides align to TRBD2. The junction had 10 bases not matched to a gene; V was cut back by 2 bases and J by 3 bases. Looked up from germline, CDR1 is SGHRS and CDR2 is YFSETQ. The CDR3 contains 19 residues. The complete variable domain, with remaining parts taken from reference TRBV5-1 and TRBJ2-1, reads KAGVTQTPRYLIKTRGQQVTLSCSPISGHRSVSWYQQTPGQGLQFLFEYFSETQRNKGNFPGRFSGRQFSNSRSEMNVSTLELGDSALYLCASSFGMGTSGSSYNEQFFGPGTRLTVL.

This clone has just a few counts. This chain uses TRBV6-1 with TRBJ2-2; 8 nucleotides line up with TRBD2. This CDR3 comprises 18 residues. V shed 3 bases and J 6 bases; nucleotides not matched to a gene: 15. Germline CDR1 is MNHNS and CDR2 is SASEGT. The chain's CDR3 is CASSELPRTSKSSGELFF. The DNA for the CDR3 is TGTGCCAGCAGTGAGCTTCCTCGGACTAGCAAATCTTCCGGGGAGCTGTTTTTT.

This clone came up a few times. The chain links TRBV5-4 to TRBJ1-2; possibly TRBD1 for D (5 bases). Trimming removed 2 bases at V and 2 bases at J, with 13 bases between. This CDR3 region has 15 residues. CDR1 SGHNT and CDR2 YYREEE come from the germline V gene (reference sequence). In nucleotides, the CDR3 is TGTGCCAGCAGCTTACCGGACCAGGGAAACTATGGCTACACCTTC. Amino acids: CASSLPDQGNYGYTF. The variable domain in full, with the rest retrieved from reference TRBV5-4 and TRBJ1-2, is ETGVTQSPTHLIKTRGQQVTLRCSSQSGHNTVSWYQQALGQGPQFIFQYYREEENGRGNFPPRFSGLQFPNYSSELNVNALELDDSALYLCASSLPDQGNYGYTFGSGTRLTVV.

This clone was recorded a few times. The J gene is TRBJ2-5, the V gene TRBV7-8; 7 nucleotides align to TRBD1. V lost 8 bases, J lost 5 bases, and 14 bases stayed unmatched. The CDR3 loop spans 15 amino acids. The germline V gene has CDR1 SGHVS and CDR2 FQNEAQ. As DNA, the CDR3 is TGTGCCAGCTCCCCTCAACAGGGGATCGGGGAGACCCAGTACTTC. Encoded protein: CASSPQQGIGETQYF.

This chain links TRBV18 with TRBJ1-2, with D possibly TRBD1 on 5 matching bases. Trimming cost V 6 bases and J 7 bases, with 18 bases left between them. CDR1 and CDR2 (germline): KGHSH, LQKENI. CDR3 size: 14 residues. The CDR3 region has the DNA TGTGCCAGCTCCCTACAGGAGGGGCGAGGTGGCTACACCTTC. Translating gives CASSLQEGRGGYTF.

This rearrangement joins TRBV7-9 to TRBJ2-3; no reliable D call. Trimming pared 1 base from V and 5 bases from J, leaving 16 bases between. The germline gives CDR1 SEHNR, CDR2 FQNEAQ (reference sequence). The CDR3 runs 16 residues. The CDR3 region has the DNA TGTGCCAGCAGCTTAGGACGCGAGGTGGGTGGAGATACGCAGTATTTT. It specifies CASSLGREVGGDTQYF. Drawing the rest from reference TRBV7-9 and TRBJ2-3, the complete variable domain is DTGVSQNPRHKITKRGQNVTFRCDPISEHNRLYWYRQTLGQGPEFLTYFQNEAQLEKSRLLSDRFSAERPKGSFSTLEIQRTEQGDSAMYLCASSLGREVGGDTQYFGPGTRLTVL.

The chain combines TRBV27 with TRBJ2-3; 8 positions match TRBD2. V was clipped by 4 bases and J by 4 bases; unmatched bases: 4. CDR3 length equals 14 residues. Looked up from germline, CDR1 is MNHEY and CDR2 is SMNVEV (reference sequence). The DNA for the CDR3 is TGTGCCAGCAGTTCGCTACTAGCGGCAGATACGCAGTATTTT. This translates into CASSSLLAADTQYF.

The table lists this clone with a count of one. The CDR3, as DNA: TGTGCCAGCAGCTTAGTCGACGGAGAAACCGGGGAGCTGTTTTTT. Encoded protein: CASSLVDGETGELFF. This chain uses TRBV7-6 with TRBJ2-2; D gene unclear. Trimming removed 1 base at V and 5 bases at J, with 11 bases between. From germline, CDR1 is SGHVS and CDR2 FNYEAQ. There are 15 residues in the CDR3.